This T cell receptor beta chain was identified during a study of neurological immune-mediated disorders (dated by TCRdb to between 2018 and 2020). Background on the whole study: Peripheral blood TCR-beta repertoires from patients with HTLV-I-associated myelopathy (HAM/TSP), patients with multiple sclerosis, and healthy controls were compared in the study using UMI-based sequencing. Alongside PBMC samples, the set of more than 85 TCR-beta libraries contained longitudinal samples, technical triplicates, and paired CD4+ and CD8+ T-cell subsets that had been sorted. The cohort included approximately 70 subjects: some 15 with HAM/TSP, roughly 34 with multiple sclerosis, and approximately 20 healthy controls.

Blood bank volunteers in Maryland, USA served as the healthy controls. For unsorted PBMC libraries, 2 million PBMCs were used after storage in RNAlater at -80 degrees C until RNA extraction. Peripheral blood was subjected to Ficoll-Hypaque density gradient centrifugation to isolate PBMCs, which were then cryopreserved in liquid nitrogen. The CDR3 spans 15 residues, from the cysteine through the phenylalanine. The read is trimmed to its CDR3 DNA, 45 bases read in frame from base 1. Per the germline V gene (reference sequence), MNHNY is the CDR1 and SVGAGI is the CDR2. V is cut back by 2 bases and J by 6 bases, with 4 bases in the junction unmatched. Study-level results and caveats: TCR clonal expansion was highest in HAM/TSP patients and lowest in MS patients, with MS patients falling below even healthy controls. Across subjects, expanded clones never shared an identical CDR3 amino acid sequence, which suggests that the TCR-beta repertoires in every group were private.

cDNA synthesis used template-switch 5'RACE with a primer carrying a 10-nucleotide random unique molecular identifier tagging each TCR transcript. Every sequencing run yielded over 190 million TCR-beta sequences covering 15-18 subjects. Total RNA was extracted with the RNeasy kit. TCR-beta VDJ regions were amplified with primers for the TCR constant region and the 5'RACE anchor, using the KAPA Real-time Library Amplification kit. Sample indexes and Illumina adaptors were added in a first PCR, after which library yield was increased in a second PCR. After purification with Ampure beads, the TCR product of roughly 650 bp was size-selected on a 2% E-gel SizeSelection system. Library quality was checked on a Bioanalyzer, concentration was measured with Qubit, and libraries were quantified with the Kapa Library Quantification kit before pooling. Paired-end 2 x 150 bp sequencing of the libraries was performed on an Illumina HiSeq 2500. To increase sequence diversity, about 25-30% phiX was spiked into each library pool. As for the original processing: The quality-filtered reads were processed with the UMI-based MiGEC pipeline, whose error correction step removed more than 90% of the raw TCR sequences. IMGT germline references were used for alignment of VDJ genes, and clonotypes were defined by a unique CDR3 amino acid sequence together with V-J genes. Clonal expansion, Shannon diversity, and CDR3 relatedness (CalcPairwiseDistances, ClusterSamples) were evaluated with VDJtools, and phylogenetic trees were built with CLCbio workbench. A clone was classed as expanded if it had 8 or more unique UMIs, a cutoff based on coefficient-of-variation modelling across technical triplicates. TCRdb cleaned the public reads at Q25 with fastp, built clones with MiXCR and kept in-frame beta chains. Entries that share a CDR3 protein sequence are merged under the most common genes and DNA. These V and J calls rely on TCRdb rather than the paper's analysis. The table for this sample lists about 41,000 distinct CDR3 sequences; 10% to 15% of them were counted only once. Clones ranked in the top ten supply 1.3% of the sample.

This clonotype has a count of ten or more. What this receptor recognizes is not known. Per-base qualities were not stored, and no clone one base away is much larger. The clonotype comes from a female donor in good health. The sample taken for sequencing was PBMCs. The rearranged segments are TRBV6-6 and TRBJ2-3; 11 bases in the middle match TRBD2. The bases are TGTGCCAGCAGTTACGCTAGCGGGGGGCCGGATACGCAGTATTTT. It codes for CASSYASGGPDTQYF.